Below, 9 T cell receptor beta chains from the same sample are listed, as sequenced in a study of shared clonotypes between healthy human individuals. The data were produced by immunoSEQ multiplex PCR, yet TCRdb's version contains in-frame clones alone and is incomplete. The table shows approximately 1.5 million clones, with approximately 98% occurring only once. The source material was naive CD4+ T cells sorted from blood. Subset described: CD45RA+ positively selected. All receptors come from a man under 40 in good health.

CDR3 loop: CASSLERGSYNEQFF. The DNA of the CDR3 is TGTGCCAGCAGCTTAGAGCGGGGCTCCTACAATGAGCAGTTCTTC. This sequence joins TRBV7-3 and TRBJ2-1; 7 bases are shared with TRBD2. Unmatched junction bases numbered 1, after V lost 2 bases and J lost 0 bases. There are 15 residues in the CDR3. The germline gives CDR1 SGHTA, CDR2 FQGTGA.

The chain is built from TRBV7-6 and TRBJ2-3; 13 bases are shared with TRBD2. The CDR3 extends over 16 amino acids. Germline loops: CDR1 SGHVS, CDR2 FNYEAQ. Trimming cost V 4 bases and J 4 bases; bases outside gene matches: 5. CDR3 protein: CASSSGLAGPADTQYF. CDR3 in DNA: TGTGCCAGCAGCTCGGGACTAGCGGGACCCGCAGATACGCAGTATTTT. Together with reference TRBV7-6 and TRBJ2-3, the CDR3 gives the full variable domain: GAGVSQSPRYKVTKRGQDVALRCDPISGHVSLYWYRQALGQGPEFLTYFNYEAQQDKSGLPNDRFSAERPEGSISTLTIQRTEQRDSAMYRCASSSGLAGPADTQYFGPGTRLTVL.

V gene TRBV2 combines with J gene TRBJ2-7; 8 nucleotides match TRBD1. The CDR3 is 14 residues long. Per the germline V gene, CDR1 is SNHLY and CDR2 is FYNNEI. The J segment lost 7 bases and the V segment lost 3 bases, leaving 8 bases of the junction unmatched. CDR3 DNA sequence: TGTGCCAGCAGTGACAACAGGGGGTCGGGTGAGCAGTACTTC. It encodes CASSDNRGSGEQYF.

This chain uses TRBV4-3 with TRBJ2-7; TRBD2 agrees at 7 bases. This CDR3 has 17 amino acids. Per germline, CDR1 LGHNA and CDR2 YSLEER. Trimming cost V 2 bases and J 2 bases; bases outside gene matches: 12. The CDR3 reads CASSQSSTSAQTYEQYF. CDR3 DNA sequence: TGCGCCAGCAGCCAATCGTCAACTAGCGCCCAAACCTACGAGCAGTACTTC.

The V call is TRBV18, the J call TRBJ1-4; 9 positions agree with TRBD1. V shed 4 bases and J 8 bases; nucleotides not matched to a gene: 11. Germline lookup yields CDR1 KGHSH and CDR2 LQKENI. The CDR3 extends over 16 amino acids. In DNA form, the CDR3 reads TGTGCCAGCTCACTACTAATCGGACAGGGGAAGGAAAAACTGTTTTTT. Encoded protein: CASSLLIGQGKEKLFF. Full variable domain (missing parts from reference TRBV18 and TRBJ1-4): NAGVMQNPRHLVRRRGQEARLRCSPMKGHSHVYWYRQLPEEGLKFMVYLQKENIIDESGMPKERFSAEFPKEGPSILRIQQVVRGDSAAYFCASSLLIGQGKEKLFFGSGTQLSVL.

The V and J genes are TRBV30 and TRBJ1-1; 9 bases are shared with TRBD1. Trimming took 8 bases from V and 3 from J; bases not matched to a gene: 4. The germline gives CDR1 GTSNPN, CDR2 SVGIG (reference sequence). This CDR3 is 12 amino acids long. The CDR3 DNA is TGTGCCAGCCGACAGGGGGACACTGAAGCTTTCTTT. This codes for CASRQGDTEAFF. Drawing the rest from reference TRBV30 and TRBJ1-1, the complete variable domain is SQTIHQWPATLVQPVGSPLSLECTVEGTSNPNLYWYRQAAGRGLQLLFYSVGIGQISSEVPQNLSASRPQDRQFILSSKKLLLSDSGFYLCASRQGDTEAFFGQGTRLTVV.

The V call is TRBV27, the J call TRBJ1-2, with 9 bases matching TRBD1. This CDR3 contains 17 residues. The junction had 15 bases not matched to a gene; V was cut back by 7 bases and J by 3 bases. The germline V gene encodes CDR1 MNHEY and CDR2 SMNVEV (reference sequence). The CDR3: CASTPRGQGPKDYGYTF. The CDR3, as DNA: TGTGCCAGCACCCCCCGGGGACAGGGACCCAAGGACTATGGCTACACCTTC.

This chain connects TRBV28 to TRBJ2-7; D remains ambiguous. This CDR3 is 14 amino acids long. Germline values: CDR1 MDHEN, CDR2 SYDVKM. The V end lost 8 bases, the J end lost 0 bases, and 14 bases lay between the germline ends. The CDR3 region has the DNA TGTGCCAGCTTAAGGGTCCTCGGCTCCTACGAGCAGTACTTC. Residues: CASLRVLGSYEQYF.

The V and J genes are TRBV5-1 and TRBJ2-1; TRBD2 is a possible D gene (6 bases). V dropped 2 bases and J dropped 2 bases, with 11 bases sitting between them. The CDR3 runs 15 residues. CDR1 and CDR2 from the germline V gene are SGHRS and YFSETQ. CDR3 in amino acids: CASSLGTSTYNEQFF. CDR3 bases: TGCGCCAGCAGCTTAGGGACTTCAACCTACAATGAGCAGTTCTTC.